The 27 T cell receptor beta chains below were found in one sample sequenced in a study of cytomegalovirus exposure and HLA in healthy donors. The PCR was carried out with 60 Vbeta primers and 13 Jbeta primers. Only in-frame clones appear in the TCRdb table, and some are missing; sequencing was by immunoSEQ multiplex PCR. The sample contains about 150,000 clones, around four fifths of which appear only once. Input material: PBMCs. Receptors originate from a woman in her 30s in good health and CMV-seronegative.

The sample holds a few counts of this clone. This chain joins TRBV6-5 and TRBJ2-1, with D maybe TRBD1 (6 bases). Germline CDR1 MNHEY, CDR2 SVGAGI. V lost 6 bases and J 5 bases, leaving 17 bases between the germline ends. The length of the CDR3 is 15 residues. CDR3 DNA sequence: TGTGCCAGCAGCAAGACAGGACCCGCCGACAATGAGCAGTTCTTC. Translated: CASSKTGPADNEQFF.

CDR3 loop: CASSVGTGAETQYF. CDR3 bases: TGTGCCAGCAGCGTGGGGACAGGGGCAGAGACCCAGTACTTC. The chain is built from TRBV9 and TRBJ2-5; 10 nucleotides match TRBD1. V was pared by 2 bases and J by 4 bases, with 2 bases of the junction left unmatched. Germline assignment: CDR1 SGDLS and CDR2 YYNGEE. There are 14 residues in the CDR3.

This chain links TRBV18 with TRBJ2-5; 9 bases are a match to TRBD1. Losses at the gene ends were 4 bases for V and 3 bases for J; bases not matched to a gene: 0. The CDR3 is 13 amino acids. Germline-derived CDR1 and CDR2 are KGHSH and LQKENI. This CDR3 reads CASSRDREETQYF. In DNA form, the CDR3 reads TGTGCCAGCTCACGGGACAGGGAAGAGACCCAGTACTTC.

The V call is TRBV7-3, the J call TRBJ2-3, with a tentative D call TRBD2 (6 bases). CDR1 SGHTA and CDR2 FQGTGA come from the germline V gene. The CDR3 spans 14 residues. The ends were cut back, 2 bases at V and 5 bases at J, with 11 bases in the middle. DNA of the CDR3: TGTGCCAGCAGCTTATGGGGGGTGGAAGATACGCAGTATTTT. Its protein product is CASSLWGVEDTQYF.

The chain is built from TRBV11-2 and TRBJ2-3; TRBD1 agrees at 7 bases. Per germline, CDR1 SGHAT and CDR2 FQNNGV. The CDR3 totals 17 residues. The V gene end was trimmed by 4 bases and the J gene end by 3 bases; junction bases not matched to a gene: 13. DNA of the CDR3: TGTGCCAGCAGCTCCGCAGGGGGAACAGGGCAGACAGATACGCAGTATTTT. This sequence encodes CASSSAGGTGQTDTQYF.

This chain links TRBV6-1 with TRBJ2-7, with 10 bases that match TRBD1. This CDR3 spans 13 amino acids. V was clipped by 10 bases and J by 2 bases; unmatched bases: 5. Germline V lookup: CDR1 MNHNS, CDR2 SASEGT. The CDR3 region has the DNA TGTGCCACCCGGGACAGGGGCCCCTACGAGCAGTACTTC. Translating gives CATRDRGPYEQYF.

J is TRBJ2-7 and V is TRBV28; possibly TRBD1 for D (6 bases). V was cut by 2 bases and J by 4 bases, with 9 bases left in between. The germline V gene has CDR1 MDHEN and CDR2 SYDVKM. The CDR3 totals 13 residues. The CDR3: CASSLGQLYEQYF. CDR3 nucleotide sequence: TGTGCCAGCAGTTTAGGACAGCTATACGAGCAGTACTTC.

The gene calls are TRBV6-5 and TRBJ1-1; D is perhaps TRBD1 (6 bases). This CDR3 contains 13 residues. The germline V and J ends were trimmed by 6 bases and 1 base, with 9 bases remaining between them. The germline V gene encodes CDR1 MNHEY and CDR2 SVGAGI. The CDR3 region is CASSWGQNTEAFF. The CDR3 DNA sequence: TGTGCCAGCAGCTGGGGACAGAACACTGAAGCTTTCTTT.

The chain joins TRBV19 to TRBJ1-2; D is unclear. Germline-derived CDR1 and CDR2 are LNHDA and SQIVND (reference sequence). The CDR3 is made up of 14 amino acids. V lost 4 bases, J lost 4 bases, and 13 bases lay in between. CDR3 in amino acids: CASSKRSESYGYTF. For the CDR3, the DNA is TGTGCCAGTAGTAAGCGGTCCGAGAGCTATGGCTACACCTTC.

Points on this clone: The identical CDR3 is also encoded by other nucleotide sequences in the sample. The V gene is TRBV2, the J gene TRBJ1-6, with 8 nucleotides matching TRBD1. Germline-derived CDR1 and CDR2 are SNHLY and FYNNEI. There are 13 residues in the CDR3. V gave up 4 bases and J gave up 9 bases; unmatched junction bases: 2. Written as DNA, the CDR3 is TGTGCCAGCAGTGTCGGACAGGGTTCACCCCTCCACTTT. This encodes CASSVGQGSPLHF.

This sequence joins TRBV27 and TRBJ2-1; D gene unclear. V lost 6 bases, J lost 2 bases, and 14 bases lay in between. The CDR3 contains 15 residues. From germline, CDR1 is MNHEY and CDR2 SMNVEV (reference sequence). The CDR3 DNA is TGTGCCAGCAGCCCGTCGCGCCCTCCCTACAATGAGCAGTTCTTC. Translating it yields CASSPSRPPYNEQFF.

The chain is built from TRBV28 and TRBJ1-3; 12 bases line up with TRBD1. Trimming cost V 5 bases and J 0 bases; bases outside gene matches: 14. Germline V gene sequence: CDR1 MDHEN, CDR2 SYDVKM. This CDR3 spans 20 amino acids. The CDR3 loop reads CASSEPRDRGQRSSGNTIYF. The CDR3 nucleotides are TGTGCCAGCAGTGAGCCCCGGGACAGGGGGCAAAGGAGCTCTGGAAACACCATATATTTT.

In this sample, this clone turned up many times. The chain recombines TRBV14 with TRBJ1-1, with D hard to call. V was trimmed by 1 base and J by 10 bases, leaving 7 bases between them. Germline CDR1 and CDR2: SGHDN and FVKESK. The CDR3 loop spans 11 amino acids. The CDR3 loop reads CASSQAPGAFF. The CDR3 coding sequence is TGTGCCAGCAGCCAAGCCCCGGGAGCTTTCTTT. Full variable domain (missing parts from reference TRBV14 and TRBJ1-1): EAGVTQFPSHSVIEKGQTVTLRCDPISGHDNLYWYRRVMGKEIKFLLHFVKESKQDESGMPNNRFLAERTGGTYSTLKVQPAELEDSGVYFCASSQAPGAFFGQGTRLTVV.

This clone has a single count. The rearrangement joins TRBV7-3 to TRBJ2-2; D perhaps matches TRBD2 (5 bases). Per the germline V gene, CDR1 is SGHTA and CDR2 is FQGTGA. The CDR3 contains 15 residues. V gave up 5 bases and J gave up 5 bases, with 15 bases separating them. CDR3 DNA sequence: TGTGCCAGCAGCCTGGAGCCTCCGGGGACCGGGGAGCTGTTTTTT. This translates into CASSLEPPGTGELFF.

The gene calls are TRBV2 and TRBJ1-6, with D uncertain. The germline V and J ends were trimmed by 3 bases and 2 bases, with 11 bases remaining between them. The CDR3 is 16 amino acids. Germline loops: CDR1 SNHLY, CDR2 FYNNEI. The CDR3 DNA reads as TGTGCCAGCAGTGATAGCCGGAGGGCCTATAATTCACCCCTCCACTTT. Protein product: CASSDSRRAYNSPLHF.

This chain links TRBV7-2 with TRBJ2-3; D gene uncertain. The CDR3 extends over 14 amino acids. Germline assignment: CDR1 SGHTA and CDR2 FQGNSA. V lost 0 bases, J lost 0 bases, and 4 bases lay in between. The CDR3: CASSLAASTDTQYF. The CDR3 bases are TGTGCCAGCAGCTTAGCAGCTAGCACAGATACGCAGTATTTT.

The V and J genes are TRBV6-1 and TRBJ1-3; 7 bases are a match to TRBD1. The CDR3 consists of 15 residues. J was trimmed by 2 bases and V by 8 bases; bases with no gene match: 9. The germline V gene encodes CDR1 MNHNS and CDR2 SASEGT. Here the CDR3 DNA reads TGTGCCAGCGTGCCAGGGGGGTTTACTGGAAACACCATATATTTT. It codes for CASVPGGFTGNTIYF.

This clone is categorized as medium-sized. The chain links TRBV5-1 to TRBJ1-2; D remains unclear. This CDR3 is 14 amino acids long. The germline V gene encodes CDR1 SGHRS and CDR2 YFSETQ. The V and J ends lost 4 bases and 2 bases respectively, with 12 bases between them. As DNA, the CDR3 is TGCGCCAGCAGCCAAGAGAATAAGAACTATGGCTACACCTTC. It encodes CASSQENKNYGYTF.

V and J are TRBV15 and TRBJ2-7, with 7 bases identical to TRBD2. CDR3 length: 13 residues. V shed 7 bases, J shed 7 bases, and the junction held 10 bases outside the gene matches. Germline CDR1 is LNHNV and CDR2 is YYDKDF (reference sequence). For the CDR3, the DNA is TGTGCCACCAAGGGCGGGAGCATGGGTGAGCAGTACTTC. Its translation: CATKGGSMGEQYF.

The J gene is TRBJ2-1, the V gene TRBV18, with 13 bases aligning to TRBD2. Germline V gene lookup returns CDR1 KGHSH and CDR2 LQKENI. The CDR3 has 17 residues. Trimming cost V 0 bases and J 10 bases; bases outside gene matches: 9. The CDR3 nucleotides read TGTGCCAGCTCACCACCAGGCCGACTAGCGGGGGGTCGAGAGCAGTTCTTC. Residues: CASSPPGRLAGGREQFF.

The chain employs TRBV9 and TRBJ2-7; D not resolved. Trimming removed 4 bases from V and 0 bases from J, with 14 bases in between. The CDR3 runs to 15 residues. CDR1 and CDR2 from the germline V gene are SGDLS and YYNGEE. In nucleotides, the CDR3 is TGTGCCAGCAGCTCCTTTTCGTCCGGCTCCTACGAGCAGTACTTC. Amino acid sequence: CASSSFSSGSYEQYF.

This CDR3 is CASSLQGVNTEAFF. The CDR3 DNA follows: TGCGCCAGCAGCTTACAGGGGGTGAACACTGAAGCTTTCTTT. The chain carries TRBV5-1 and TRBJ1-1; 8 nucleotides line up with TRBD1. Germline CDR1 reads SGHRS; CDR2 reads YFSETQ. The J segment lost 0 bases and the V segment lost 2 bases, leaving 0 bases of the junction unmatched. The CDR3 contains 14 residues. Based on the CDR3 plus reference TRBV5-1 and TRBJ1-1, the full variable domain is KAGVTQTPRYLIKTRGQQVTLSCSPISGHRSVSWYQQTPGQGLQFLFEYFSETQRNKGNFPGRFSGRQFSNSRSEMNVSTLELGDSALYLCASSLQGVNTEAFFGQGTRLTVV.

The chain is built from TRBV18 and TRBJ1-6; no reliable D call. V was pared by 3 bases and J by 0 bases, with 18 bases between. The germline CDR1 and CDR2 sequences are KGHSH and LQKENI. CDR3 size: 19 residues. The CDR3 reads CASSPTTRQETSYNSPLHF. The CDR3 region has the DNA TGTGCCAGCTCACCGACCACCAGGCAAGAAACCTCCTATAATTCACCCCTCCACTTT.

This chain links TRBV7-9 with TRBJ1-1, with D possibly matching TRBD1 (5 bases). V gave up 4 bases and J gave up 7 bases, with 13 bases separating them. This CDR3 contains 13 residues. Looked up from germline, CDR1 is SEHNR and CDR2 is FQNEAQ (reference sequence). In DNA, the CDR3 is TGTGCCAGCAGCTCACCTGGGGGGGGTGAAGCTTTCTTT. Protein: CASSSPGGGEAFF.

Concerning this clone: The identical CDR3 is also encoded by other nucleotide sequences in the sample. V and J are TRBV14 and TRBJ2-7; D may be TRBD1 (6 bases). The V gene's germline CDR1 is SGHDN and CDR2 FVKESK. The CDR3 is made up of 13 amino acids. V was pared by 3 bases and J by 6 bases, with 12 bases between. In DNA form, the CDR3 reads TGTGCCAGCAGCCAGGAACAGGGAATCGAGCAGTACTTC. Translating gives CASSQEQGIEQYF.

In its sample, this clone was seen a few times. The same CDR3 arises from other DNA sequences in this sample as well. CDR3 bases: TGTGCCAGCAGGCGGGGACCTCAAGAGACCCAGTACTTC. Its protein is CASRRGPQETQYF. V and J are TRBV27 and TRBJ2-5; maybe TRBD2 (6 bases). Between the trimmed V and J ends, which lost 6 bases and 2 bases, there was a span of 10 bases. The germline gives CDR1 MNHEY, CDR2 SMNVEV (reference sequence). The CDR3 has 13 residues.

V and J are TRBV28 and TRBJ2-7, with D uncertain. The CDR3 consists of 14 residues. V shed 3 bases and J shed 6 bases, with 15 bases lying between them. Germline CDR1 MDHEN, CDR2 SYDVKM. DNA for the CDR3: TGTGCCAGCAGTTTCGAAGAGGTAGGAGTCGAGCAGTACTTC. It specifies CASSFEEVGVEQYF. Based on the CDR3 plus reference TRBV28 and TRBJ2-7, the full variable domain is DVKVTQSSRYLVKRTGEKVFLECVQDMDHENMFWYRQDPGLGLRLIYFSYDVKMKEKGDIPEGYSVSREKKERFSLILESASTNQTSMYLCASSFEEVGVEQYFGPGTRLTVT.